This T cell receptor (beta chain) was observed in a study of blood T cell repertoires in COVID-19. Overall study: There were acute and convalescent COVID-19 samples, and they came from the United States, Italy and Spain.

Profiling relied on immunoSEQ multiplex PCR, and the TCRdb table lists in-frame clones only, not all of them. The sample carries about 84,000 clones, more than 75% recorded once. V was trimmed by 7 bases and J by 0 bases, leaving 15 bases between them. Germline CDR1 reads MNHEY; CDR2 reads SVGAGI. The CDR3 contains 15 residues. The sequencing sample was made of peripheral blood. This chain uses TRBV6-5 with TRBJ1-1, with D hard to call. The TCR was taken from a man between 65 and 85 years old with acute or convalescent COVID-19. CDR3 region: CASMVERRVNTEAFF. In DNA, the CDR3 is TGTGCCAGCATGGTGGAGAGGCGCGTGAACACTGAAGCTTTCTTT.